A single count supports the clone carrying this T cell receptor (beta chain). Its antigen remains unknown. The TCR beta libraries were generated through quantitative 5'-RACE incorporating molecular barcodes. TCRdb used MiXCR to reprocess the 5' RACE reads, holding one entry per CDR3 protein. The table includes about 800,000 distinct CDR3 sequences, 12% detected once. CDR1 and CDR2 from the germline V gene are WNHNN and SYGVQD (reference sequence). The CDR3 has 14 residues. V shed 7 bases and J shed 0 bases, with 12 bases lying between them. This specimen belongs to a study of CD8 T cells in ankylosing spondylitis. Study results and limitations: Prior work had noted some motif variants in reactive arthritis blood and synovial fluid. A TCR beta motif of about eight highly homologous variants seemed to mark ankylosing spondylitis blood.

Sequencing used blood, either unsorted or a sorted T cell fraction (not recorded which). The chain links TRBV10-1 to TRBJ1-1; no clear D gene. The clonotype was recovered from a male donor with ankylosing spondylitis. CDR3 bases: TGCGCCAGCACTGCCACGACGGTGAACACTGAAGCTTTCTTT. Its translation: CASTATTVNTEAFF.